This T cell receptor beta chain was profiled in a study of T cells in Graves' hyperthyroidism and ophthalmopathy. Patients affected by ophthalmopathy presented a Clinical Activity Score of at least 3, a NOSPECS grade of at least 4, and disease duration below 3 months. Orbital computed tomography, thyroid ultrasound, serum thyroxine and TRAb, and clinical symptoms together informed the diagnoses. Authors of the study amplified TCR beta CDR3 regions from RNA transcripts. Carried out on the TCR CDR3, a first-round RT-PCR used the HTBI primer set. In TCRdb, the multiplex PCR reads were re-called with MiXCR into one record per CDR3 protein. Seen here are about 600,000 distinct CDR3 sequences, 14% observed once, and the top ten hold approximately 12%. Study-level results: The model's output predicted ophthalmopathy at a median of about 6.5 months prior to onset. Most thyroid clonotypes expanded above 0.001 were also detected in blood.

On this clonotype itself: The antigen is undetermined.

Germline-derived CDR1 and CDR2 are LNHDA and SQIVND (reference sequence). Trimming took 6 bases from V and 8 from J; bases not matched to a gene: 8. The CDR3 is 14 residues long. This TCR derives from a woman between 50 and 59 years old with Graves' ophthalmopathy. V gene TRBV19 combines with J gene TRBJ2-1; 9 bases align to TRBD1. The sample comprised blood. CDR3 in amino acids: CASRRQGESHEQFF. The DNA of the CDR3 is TGTGCCAGTAGACGACAGGGGGAGAGCCATGAGCAGTTCTTC.